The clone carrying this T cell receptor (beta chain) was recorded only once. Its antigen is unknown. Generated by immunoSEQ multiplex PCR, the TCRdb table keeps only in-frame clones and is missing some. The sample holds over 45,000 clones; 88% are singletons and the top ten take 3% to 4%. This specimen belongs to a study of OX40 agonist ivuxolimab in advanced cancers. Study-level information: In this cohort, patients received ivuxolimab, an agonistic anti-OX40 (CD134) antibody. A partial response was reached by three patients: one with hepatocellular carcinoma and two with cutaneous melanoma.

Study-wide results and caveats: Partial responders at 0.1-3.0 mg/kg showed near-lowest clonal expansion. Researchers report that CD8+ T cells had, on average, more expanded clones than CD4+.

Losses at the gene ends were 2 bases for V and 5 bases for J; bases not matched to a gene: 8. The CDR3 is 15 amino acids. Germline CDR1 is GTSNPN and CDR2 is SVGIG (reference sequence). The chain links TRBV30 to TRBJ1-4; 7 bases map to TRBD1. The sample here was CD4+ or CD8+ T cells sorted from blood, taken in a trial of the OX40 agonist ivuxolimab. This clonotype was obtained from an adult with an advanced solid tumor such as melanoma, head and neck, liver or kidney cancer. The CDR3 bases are TGTGCCTGGAGTAGGAACAGGGGACCGAATGAAAAACTGTTTTTT. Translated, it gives CAWSRNRGPNEKLFF. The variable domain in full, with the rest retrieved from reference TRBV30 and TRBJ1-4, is SQTIHQWPATLVQPVGSPLSLECTVEGTSNPNLYWYRQAAGRGLQLLFYSVGIGQISSEVPQNLSASRPQDRQFILSSKKLLLSDSGFYLCAWSRNRGPNEKLFFGSGTQLSVL.